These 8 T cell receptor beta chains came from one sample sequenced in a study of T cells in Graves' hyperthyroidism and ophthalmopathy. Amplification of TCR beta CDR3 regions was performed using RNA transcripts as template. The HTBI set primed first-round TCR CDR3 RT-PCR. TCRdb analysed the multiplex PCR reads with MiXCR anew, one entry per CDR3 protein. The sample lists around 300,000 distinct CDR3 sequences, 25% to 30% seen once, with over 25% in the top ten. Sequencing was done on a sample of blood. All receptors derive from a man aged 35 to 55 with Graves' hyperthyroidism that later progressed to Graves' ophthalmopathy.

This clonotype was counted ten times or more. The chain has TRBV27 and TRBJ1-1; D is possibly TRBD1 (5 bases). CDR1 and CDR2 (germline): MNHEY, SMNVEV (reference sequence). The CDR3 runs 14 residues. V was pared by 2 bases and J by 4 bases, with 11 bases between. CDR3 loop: CASSLTIGGTEAFF. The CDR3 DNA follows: TGTGCCAGCAGTTTAACCATTGGGGGCACTGAAGCTTTCTTT.

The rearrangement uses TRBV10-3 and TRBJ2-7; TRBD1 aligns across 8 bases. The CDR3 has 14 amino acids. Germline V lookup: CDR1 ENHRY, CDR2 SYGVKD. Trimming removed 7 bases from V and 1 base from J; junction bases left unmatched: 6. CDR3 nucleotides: TGTGCCATCAACCCAGGACAGGGTTCCTACGAGCAGTACTTC. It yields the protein CAINPGQGSYEQYF.

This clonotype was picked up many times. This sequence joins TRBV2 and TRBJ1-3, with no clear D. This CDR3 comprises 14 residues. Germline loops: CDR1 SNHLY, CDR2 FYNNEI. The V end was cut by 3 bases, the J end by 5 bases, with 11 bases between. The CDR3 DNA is TGTGCCAGCAGTGACGGGTTAGCTCGAAACACCATATATTTT. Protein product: CASSDGLARNTIYF.

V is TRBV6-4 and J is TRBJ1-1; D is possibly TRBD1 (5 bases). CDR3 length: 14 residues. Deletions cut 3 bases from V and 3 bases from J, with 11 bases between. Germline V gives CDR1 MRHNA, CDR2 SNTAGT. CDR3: CASSEGGTHTEAFF. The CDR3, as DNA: TGTGCCAGCAGTGAGGGGGGGACCCACACTGAAGCTTTCTTT.

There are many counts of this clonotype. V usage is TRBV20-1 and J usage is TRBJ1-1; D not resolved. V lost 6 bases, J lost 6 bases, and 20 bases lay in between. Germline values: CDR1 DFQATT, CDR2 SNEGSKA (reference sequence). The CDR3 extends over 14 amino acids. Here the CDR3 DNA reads TGCAGTGCGATAGAGATCCCCCCTCCATCTGAAGCTTTCTTT. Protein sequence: CSAIEIPPPSEAFF.

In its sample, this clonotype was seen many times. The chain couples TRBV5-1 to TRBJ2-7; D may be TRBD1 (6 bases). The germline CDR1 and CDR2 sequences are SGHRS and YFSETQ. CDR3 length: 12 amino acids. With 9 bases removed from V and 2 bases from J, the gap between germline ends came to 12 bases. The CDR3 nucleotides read TGCGCCATCCCCCAGGGGACCTACGAGCAGTACTTC. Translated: CAIPQGTYEQYF.

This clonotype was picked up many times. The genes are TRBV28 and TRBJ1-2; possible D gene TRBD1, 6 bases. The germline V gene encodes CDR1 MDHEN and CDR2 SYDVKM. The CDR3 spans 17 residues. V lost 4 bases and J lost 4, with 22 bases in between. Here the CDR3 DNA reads TGTGCCAGCAGTTCCGTATCGAGGGGAAAGGGGGTCTATGGCTACACCTTC. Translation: CASSSVSRGKGVYGYTF.

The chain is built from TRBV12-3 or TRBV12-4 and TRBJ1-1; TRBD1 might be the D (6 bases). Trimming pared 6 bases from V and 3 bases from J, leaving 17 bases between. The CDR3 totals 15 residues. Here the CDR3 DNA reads TGTGCCAGCAGGCTCCGGGGGCTTCGTGACACTGAAGCTTTCTTT. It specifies CASRLRGLRDTEAFF.